The entry that follows covers one T cell receptor (beta chain) sequence. This record belongs to a study of identifying expanded T cells in peripheral blood. No infections or other immune events were documented during collection. The protocol was immunoSEQ multiplex PCR, while the TCRdb copy is restricted to in-frame clones and leaves out a portion. The top ten hold about 18% of the sample, which has fewer than 110,000 clones, around 85% seen once. This CDR3 is built from 13 residues. Trimming removed 4 bases at V and 7 bases at J, with 13 bases between. Germline CDR1 and CDR2: SNHLY and FYNNEI. This sequence joins TRBV2 and TRBJ1-1; no reliable D call. This sequence originates from a person aged 18 to 75 in good health. The source material was blood. The CDR3 DNA follows: TGTGCCAGCAGTGGGCTAGGGTTCGGTGAAGCTTTCTTT. Its translation is CASSGLGFGEAFF.